What follows describes a single T cell receptor beta chain. As yet, its antigen is unknown. There are 16 residues in the CDR3. V trimming: 1 base; J trimming: 5 bases; junction bases outside the gene matches: 8. Per germline, CDR1 SGHVS and CDR2 FNYEAQ. The PCR ran on 60 Vbeta and 13 Jbeta primers. Using immunoSEQ multiplex PCR, the repertoire was profiled, and TCRdb retains in-frame clones only, with some absent. The sample has about 170,000 clones, roughly four fifths seen once. This entry comes from a study of cytomegalovirus exposure and HLA in healthy donors. Notes on the study in general: The study recorded about 150 TCR beta chains that were cytomegalovirus-associated.

Sample: PBMCs. This chain uses TRBV7-6 with TRBJ1-5, with 7 positions matching TRBD1. The source of this sequence is a woman in her 30s in good health and CMV-seropositive. The CDR3 DNA sequence: TGTGCCAGCAGCTTAGGATCAGACAGGGCAGATCAGCCCCAGCATTTT. Translating gives CASSLGSDRADQPQHF.